The 30 T cell receptor beta chains reported below all come from one sample, sequenced in a study of T cells after yellow fever vaccination. TCRdb analysed the 5' RACE reads with MiXCR anew, one entry per CDR3 protein. The sample has roughly 340,000 distinct CDR3 sequences, 8.5% to 9% seen once; the top ten hold more than 15%. The source was PBMCs, collected on the day of the first yellow fever vaccination. Every receptor here comes from a man between 18 and 35 years old who received the YFV17D yellow fever vaccine.

In this sample, this clonotype turned up a few times. CDR3 sequence reads: CAISAPGGMNTEAFF. DNA for the CDR3: TGTGCCATCAGCGCGCCAGGGGGGATGAACACTGAAGCTTTCTTT. The V call is TRBV10-3, the J call TRBJ1-1; 7 bases are shared with TRBD1. Germline V gene data show CDR1 as ENHRY and CDR2 as SYGVKD. CDR3 size: 15 residues. With V trimmed by 6 bases and J by 0 bases, 7 bases remained unmatched.

The chain recombines TRBV4-2 with TRBJ2-5; a weak D match, TRBD2 (6 bases). The CDR3 sequence is 14 residues long. Trimming shortened V by 1 base and J by 5 bases, and 11 bases separated the two germline ends. CDR1 LGHNA and CDR2 YNFKEQ come from the germline V gene. The CDR3 nucleotides are TGTGCCAGCAGCCAAGGTGGGGAGGATGAGACCCAGTACTTC. Translated, it gives CASSQGGEDETQYF.

The V call is TRBV6-1, the J call TRBJ2-7; D may be TRBD2 (5 bases). V was trimmed by 2 bases and J by 5 bases, leaving 10 bases between them. The CDR3 loop spans 13 amino acids. Germline CDR1 and CDR2: MNHNS and SASEGT. This chain's CDR3 is CASSEQDWNEQYF. CDR3 bases: TGTGCCAGCAGTGAACAGGACTGGAACGAGCAGTACTTC.

This clonotype was detected only a few times. This chain connects TRBV12-3 or TRBV12-4 to TRBJ2-2; TRBD2 matches 7 bases. The CDR3 is 14 residues long. Losses at the gene ends were 7 bases for V and 2 bases for J; bases not matched to a gene: 4. The CDR3 nucleotides read TGTGCCAGCACCCGGGACTACAACACCGGGGAGCTGTTTTTT. It yields the protein CASTRDYNTGELFF.

This clonotype was counted at least ten times. The J gene is TRBJ1-1, the V gene TRBV7-2, with a possible D match to TRBD1 (5 bases). The germline V gene encodes CDR1 SGHTA and CDR2 FQGNSA. Deletions cut 2 bases from V and 4 bases from J, with 8 bases between. CDR3 size: 13 residues. CDR3 in amino acids: CASSLQGSTEAFF. CDR3 coding DNA: TGTGCCAGCAGCTTACAGGGTAGCACTGAAGCTTTCTTT. The variable domain in full, completed from reference TRBV7-2 and TRBJ1-1, reads GAGVSQSPSNKVTEKGKDVELRCDPISGHTALYWYRQSLGQGLEFLIYFQGNSAPDKSGLPSDRFSAERTGGSVSTLTIQRTQQEDSAVYLCASSLQGSTEAFFGQGTRLTVV.

This clonotype came up many times. The V and J genes are TRBV6-5 and TRBJ2-1; 7 positions agree with TRBD2. CDR3 length: 15 residues. Unmatched junction bases numbered 0, after V lost 0 bases and J lost 1 base. Looked up from germline, CDR1 is MNHEY and CDR2 is SVGAGI. CDR3 amino acids: CASSYSGGSYNEQFF. The DNA for the CDR3 is TGTGCCAGCAGTTACTCGGGGGGGTCCTACAATGAGCAGTTCTTC.

This clonotype was detected only a few times. The genes are TRBV24-1 and TRBJ2-5; TRBD2 matches at 12 bases. The CDR3 sequence is 17 residues long. V trimming: 4 bases; J trimming: 0 bases; junction bases outside the gene matches: 5. Germline-derived CDR1 and CDR2 are KGHDR and SFDVKD. CDR3 sequence (DNA): TGTGCCACCAGTGACCCGACTAGCGGGGGAGACCAAGAGACCCAGTACTTC. Translated, it gives CATSDPTSGGDQETQYF.

This clonotype came up a few times. This chain connects TRBV10-3 to TRBJ1-2; D not resolved. CDR3 length: 15 amino acids. The germline V and J ends were trimmed by 5 bases and 4 bases, with 17 bases remaining between them. Germline V gene sequence: CDR1 ENHRY, CDR2 SYGVKD. The DNA of the CDR3 is TGTGCCATCAGTCTCAGAGACACTCTTCCCTATGGCTACACCTTC. This translates into CAISLRDTLPYGYTF.

This clonotype was picked up a small number of times. The CDR3 protein is CASSQPLGNNEQFF. DNA for the CDR3: TGCGCCAGCAGCCAACCCCTAGGGAACAATGAGCAGTTCTTC. This chain links TRBV4-1 with TRBJ2-1; D is uncertain. This CDR3 is built from 14 residues. Germline CDR1 reads MGHRA; CDR2 reads YSYEKL. The ends were cut back, 2 bases at V and 5 bases at J, with 10 bases in the middle.

This clonotype was counted ten times or more. V and J are TRBV20-1 and TRBJ2-1; a weak D match, TRBD1 (6 bases). This CDR3 region has 15 residues. Germline values: CDR1 DFQATT, CDR2 SNEGSKA (reference sequence). The V gene lost 0 bases and the J gene lost 9 bases, with 18 bases spanning the gap. The CDR3 DNA reads TGCAGTGCTAGAGATGGGGCAGGGGAAGTCAGTGAGCAGTTCTTC. It is translated as CSARDGAGEVSEQFF.

The chain recombines TRBV5-1 with TRBJ2-5; the D is unclear. The CDR3 length is 14 residues. Looked up from germline, CDR1 is SGHRS and CDR2 is YFSETQ. Trimming removed 2 bases at V and 2 bases at J, with 10 bases between. This CDR3 reads CASSFVGHQETQYF. CDR3 DNA: TGCGCCAGCAGCTTCGTAGGCCATCAAGAGACCCAGTACTTC. The full variable domain, with the rest looked up from reference TRBV5-1 and TRBJ2-5, is KAGVTQTPRYLIKTRGQQVTLSCSPISGHRSVSWYQQTPGQGLQFLFEYFSETQRNKGNFPGRFSGRQFSNSRSEMNVSTLELGDSALYLCASSFVGHQETQYFGPGTRLLVL.

In its sample, this clonotype was seen many times. The chain joins TRBV20-1 to TRBJ2-1; the match to TRBD2 covers 10 bases. CDR1 and CDR2 from the germline V gene are DFQATT and SNEGSKA (reference sequence). Trimming at V came to 1 base and at J to 9 bases, leaving 12 bases not matched to a gene. The CDR3 sequence is 16 residues long. For the CDR3, the DNA is TGCAGTGCTAGAGCTCCGCTAGCGGGGGTAGTAGGTGAGCAGTTCTTC. Its protein is CSARAPLAGVVGEQFF.

This clonotype has only a few counts. V and J are TRBV12-3 or TRBV12-4 and TRBJ1-6; TRBD1 might be the D (6 bases). V was pared by 6 bases and J by 10 bases, with 19 bases between. The CDR3 consists of 15 residues. In DNA form, the CDR3 reads TGTGCCAGCAGGGTTACAGGGAGGGGTCGGTCACCCCTCCACTTT. Translated: CASRVTGRGRSPLHF.

This clonotype showed up many times. The chain has TRBV4-3 and TRBJ2-1; a weak D match, TRBD2 (5 bases). The CDR3 is 17 amino acids. Deletions cut 0 bases from V and 1 base from J, with 13 bases between. Germline V gene data show CDR1 as LGHNA and CDR2 as YSLEER. As DNA, the CDR3 is TGCGCCAGCAGCCAAGAAGGAGGATACTCATCCTACAATGAGCAGTTCTTC. It is translated as CASSQEGGYSSYNEQFF.

The chain has TRBV11-2 and TRBJ2-5; TRBD2 aligns across 11 bases. CDR1 is SGHAT and CDR2 is FQNNGV in the germline V gene. Unmatched junction bases numbered 16, after V lost 4 bases and J lost 3 bases. There are 19 residues in the CDR3. The CDR3 reads CASSSYPLTSGEIKETQYF. The CDR3 DNA reads as TGTGCCAGCAGCTCCTACCCACTGACTAGCGGGGAAATAAAAGAGACCCAGTACTTC.

This clonotype has just a few counts. The chain links TRBV2 to TRBJ2-3, with unresolved D. The ends were cut back, 0 bases at V and 1 base at J, with 11 bases in the middle. Germline CDR1 reads SNHLY; CDR2 reads FYNNEI. The CDR3 is 16 amino acids. DNA for the CDR3: TGTGCCAGCAGTGAAGCATGGCGGATCGGCACAGATACGCAGTATTTT. Amino acids: CASSEAWRIGTDTQYF.

This clonotype was detected only a few times. CDR3 coding DNA: TGTGCCAGCAGTCCCACGGCCTCATCGGACTATGGCTACACCTTC. As protein: CASSPTASSDYGYTF. The J gene is TRBJ1-2, the V gene TRBV28, with D hard to call. This CDR3 has 15 amino acids. Per the germline V gene, CDR1 is MDHEN and CDR2 is SYDVKM. The V end was cut by 5 bases, the J end by 3 bases, with 16 bases between.

The sample holds many counts of this clonotype. This chain links TRBV3-1 with TRBJ2-5, with D perhaps assigned TRBD1 or TRBD2 (5 bases each). The germline V gene has CDR1 LGHDT and CDR2 YNNKEL (reference sequence). The V end was cut by 1 base, the J end by 4 bases, with 13 bases between. This CDR3 contains 15 residues. The CDR3 bases are TGTGCCAGCAGCCAAGTGATCGGGACGGGAGAGACCCAGTACTTC. Translated: CASSQVIGTGETQYF.

In this sample, this clonotype turned up many times. The chain links TRBV6-5 to TRBJ2-5, with D possibly matching TRBD2 (5 bases). CDR1 is MNHEY and CDR2 is SVGAGI in the germline V gene. Trimming removed 2 bases at V and 1 base at J, with 8 bases between. This CDR3 is 14 amino acids long. The CDR3 loop reads CASSYEGSQETQYF. The CDR3 DNA follows: TGTGCCAGCAGTTACGAGGGAAGCCAAGAGACCCAGTACTTC.

This clonotype was seen only a few times. V gene TRBV4-1 combines with J gene TRBJ1-5; D gene ambiguous. Trimming removed 0 bases at V and 2 bases at J, with 11 bases between. Germline V CDR1 and CDR2: MGHRA, YSYEKL. CDR3 length: 16 amino acids. CDR3 coding DNA: TGCGCCAGCAGCCAAGAACGAGCGAGTGGCAATCAGCCCCAGCATTTT. Its translation is CASSQERASGNQPQHF.

The chain links TRBV7-2 to TRBJ2-1, with D possibly matching TRBD2 (6 bases). Germline V CDR1 and CDR2: SGHTA, FQGNSA. The CDR3 length is 16 residues. The ends were cut back, 1 base at V and 9 bases at J, with 19 bases in the middle. The CDR3 region is CASSLELRGVNGEQFF. The CDR3 DNA reads TGTGCCAGCAGCTTAGAATTGCGGGGAGTCAATGGTGAGCAGTTCTTC. Drawing the rest from reference TRBV7-2 and TRBJ2-1, the complete variable domain is GAGVSQSPSNKVTEKGKDVELRCDPISGHTALYWYRQSLGQGLEFLIYFQGNSAPDKSGLPSDRFSAERTGGSVSTLTIQRTQQEDSAVYLCASSLELRGVNGEQFFGPGTRLTVL.

This clonotype has only a few counts. The J gene is TRBJ2-3, the V gene TRBV6-5; TRBD2 matches at 8 bases. CDR1 is MNHEY and CDR2 is SVGAGI in the germline V gene. The junction had 9 bases not matched to a gene; V was cut back by 4 bases and J by 6 bases. This CDR3 comprises 15 residues. Here the CDR3 DNA reads TGTGCCAGCAGTTGGTATACCGGGACTAGGGATACGCAGTATTTT. Translating it yields CASSWYTGTRDTQYF.

This chain links TRBV4-1 with TRBJ2-7; possibly TRBD2 for D (6 bases). CDR3 length equals 16 residues. The germline V gene has CDR1 MGHRA and CDR2 YSYEKL. With 1 base removed from V and 0 bases from J, the gap between germline ends came to 13 bases. The CDR3 is CASSQARAGPSYEQYF. The CDR3 nucleotides are TGCGCCAGCAGCCAAGCTAGGGCGGGGCCCTCCTACGAGCAGTACTTC.

The chain joins TRBV12-3 or TRBV12-4 to TRBJ1-5; no clear D gene. The CDR3 has 13 amino acids. Trimming stripped 7 bases from V and 3 bases from J, with 10 bases between. CDR3 amino acids: CASTAADNQPQHF. The CDR3 coding sequence is TGTGCCAGCACGGCGGCCGACAATCAGCCCCAGCATTTT.

This clonotype showed up just once. CDR3 residues: CSATLSGKNSNQPQHF. CDR3 DNA sequence: TGCAGTGCTACCCTGTCAGGGAAAAATAGCAATCAGCCCCAGCATTTT. The chain employs TRBV20-1 and TRBJ1-5, with D possibly TRBD1 on 5 matching bases. The CDR3 has 16 amino acids. V shed 4 bases and J shed 0 bases, with 16 bases lying between them. The V gene's germline CDR1 is DFQATT and CDR2 SNEGSKA (reference sequence).

The chain links TRBV5-6 to TRBJ2-5, with TRBD2 identical over 13 bases. Germline CDR1 is SGHDT and CDR2 is YYEEEE. The length of the CDR3 is 17 residues. V gave up 3 bases and J gave up 3 bases; unmatched junction bases: 8. This CDR3 is CASSSISGTSGKETQYF. The CDR3 nucleotides read TGTGCCAGCAGCTCGATTTCCGGGACTAGCGGGAAAGAGACCCAGTACTTC.

The gene calls are TRBV12-3 or TRBV12-4 and TRBJ2-7; weak D call: TRBD1 (5 bases). V was trimmed by 6 bases and J by 4 bases, leaving 10 bases between them. The CDR3 spans 12 residues. CDR3 DNA sequence: TGTGCCAGCAGCTACCAGGGTTACGAGCAGTACTTC. Translated, it gives CASSYQGYEQYF.

This clonotype occurred a few times. The chain combines TRBV24-1 with TRBJ2-5; 7 bases map to TRBD2. CDR1 is KGHDR, CDR2 SFDVKD, per germline. V was clipped by 6 bases and J by 3 bases; unmatched bases: 3. The CDR3 loop spans 13 amino acids. The CDR3 protein is CATSPGLEETQYF. DNA for the CDR3: TGTGCCACCAGTCCCGGACTAGAAGAGACCCAGTACTTC.

This clonotype was detected ten times or more. The rearrangement joins TRBV12-3 or TRBV12-4 to TRBJ2-5; no clear D gene. This CDR3 region has 11 residues. V dropped 8 bases and J dropped 5 bases, with 9 bases sitting between them. The DNA of the CDR3 is TGTGCCAGCCGCGAAGGGGAGACCCAGTACTTC. This codes for CASREGETQYF.

V gene TRBV5-1 combines with J gene TRBJ2-2; no reliable D call. This CDR3 has 12 amino acids. The V end was cut by 4 bases, the J end by 7 bases, with 8 bases between. CDR1 is SGHRS and CDR2 is YFSETQ in the germline V gene. This CDR3 reads CASSDQNGELFF. The CDR3 DNA reads as TGCGCCAGCAGCGATCAAAACGGGGAGCTGTTTTTT.